This T cell receptor beta chain was captured in a study of blood T cell repertoires in COVID-19. On the study more broadly: Spain, Italy and the United States supplied samples that represented acute and convalescent COVID-19.

Trimming cost V 5 bases and J 5 bases; bases outside gene matches: 5. Per germline, CDR1 LGHDT and CDR2 YNNKEL (reference sequence). CDR3 size: 16 residues. The Seattle patients joined while their infection was active and were tracked longitudinally afterward. Libraries were prepared by immunoSEQ multiplex PCR; TCRdb keeps only in-frame clonotypes and omits some of them. The sample carries about 150,000 clones, 84% recorded once. The source is a woman over 75 with COVID-19, enrolled during active disease. The sequencing sample was made of peripheral blood. The chain employs TRBV3-1 (or the pseudogene TRBV3-2) and TRBJ2-3; the match to TRBD2 covers 15 bases. The CDR3 coding sequence is TGTGCCAGCAGCTCCCGGACTAGCGGGGGGGGAGATACGCAGTATTTT. Protein product: CASSSRTSGGGDTQYF.